This T cell receptor (beta chain) stems from a study of cytomegalovirus exposure and HLA in healthy donors. Regarding this clone: Its antigen is not known.

Overall study findings and caveats: The study flagged approximately 180 TCR beta chains as cytomegalovirus-associated.

The PCR used 60 Vbeta and 13 Jbeta primers. Measured with immunoSEQ multiplex PCR; TCRdb has only the in-frame clones, and not every one. The sample's table shows about 190,000 clones. This CDR3 has 16 amino acids. V was pared by 0 bases and J by 2 bases, with 13 bases between. CDR1 is MNHEY and CDR2 is SVGAGI in the germline V gene. This TCR came from a woman aged 30 to 39 in good health and CMV-seropositive. Sequencing was carried out using PBMCs. The chain links TRBV6-5 to TRBJ1-2; D unresolved. For the CDR3, the DNA is TGTGCCAGCAGTTACTCCCTAGCACCACTCAACTATGGCTACACCTTC. Translated: CASSYSLAPLNYGYTF.